This T cell receptor beta chain came from a study of tumor-infiltrating lymphocytes in primary liver carcinoma. A primer in the constant region served to generate TCR beta cDNA from roughly 550 ng of total RNA. Slightly modified ARM-PCR, run as three nested multiplex PCR rounds, produced the TCR beta libraries. The two initial PCR rounds, around 11 cycles each, used TRBV1-TRBV30 forward and C-beta reverse primers. One entry per CDR3 protein results from TCRdb running MiXCR on the multiplex PCR reads. This sample has fewer than 110,000 distinct CDR3 sequences, with around 66% found just once. Of note for this clonotype: The antigen is unknown. One junction end does not reproduce the germline sequence, and a read error may be involved.

Taking 20-30 mg of unsorted bulk tissue, the authors co-extracted RNA and DNA. In every tumor sample, viable tumor cells made up over 75%. This CDR3 has 13 residues. Germline assignment: CDR1 WNHNN and CDR2 SYGVQD (reference sequence). General observations from the study: It was tumor-adjacent and tumor-blood pairs that overlapped less than tumor region pairs did.

Sequencing was performed on liver tumor tissue from sampling region 2. Regarding subset: tumor region T2, inferior pole. V gene TRBV10-1 combines with J gene TRBJ1-1; maybe TRBD1 (6 bases). The TCR was taken from a woman in her fifties or sixties with primary liver carcinoma and hepatitis B virus infection. CDR3 DNA: TGCGCCAGCAGCGCGGACAGCCACACTGTAGCTTTCTTT. It specifies CASSADSHTVAFF.